The TCR beta chain described here comes from a study of T cells in Graves' hyperthyroidism and ophthalmopathy. Amplification targeted TCR beta CDR3 regions from RNA transcripts. Primed by the HTBI set, a first-round RT-PCR was run on the TCR CDR3. From the multiplex PCR reads, TCRdb called clonotypes with MiXCR, one entry per CDR3 protein. The table shows more than 150,000 distinct CDR3 sequences, with approximately 17% occurring only once. This clonotype occurred many times. This CDR3 spans 15 amino acids. Trimming cost V 6 bases and J 5 bases, with 17 bases left between them. Sequencing was carried out using blood. The source is a woman aged 50 to 60 with Graves' hyperthyroidism. The chain is built from TRBV12-3 or TRBV12-4 and TRBJ2-1, with D maybe TRBD1 (6 bases). CDR3 region: CASRLVGAGDNEQFF. The DNA for the CDR3 is TGTGCCAGCAGGCTTGTTGGGGCAGGGGACAATGAGCAGTTCTTC.